What follows is one TCR beta chain and its context. Its antigen is undetermined. Constant-region reverse primers amplified full-length variable regions, followed by semi-nested Nested Universal Primer A PCR. TCRdb re-derived calls from the 5' RACE reads in MiXCR, one entry per CDR3 protein. The data contain under 45,000 distinct CDR3 sequences, about 30% of them singletons. Study-level findings and limits: Whole repertoires were not studied in the larger cohort, only one V-J beta rearrangement. Tumor memory CD4+ T cell TCR gene usage was found to cluster with blood and lymph node memory CD4+ cells and with lymph node naive CD4+ cells.

Memory CD4+ cells were defined as CD4+CD45RO+CD25-. The V end was cut by 4 bases, the J end by 7 bases, with 8 bases between. Germline V lookup: CDR1 MGHRA, CDR2 YSYEKL. CDR3 length equals 12 residues. Sequencing was done on a sample of tumor-infiltrating memory CD4+ T cells sorted from the breast tumor. Subset reported: memory CD4+ T cells, CD4+CD45RO+CD25-. The chain uses TRBV4-1 and TRBJ2-1; D is uncertain. This clonotype was obtained from a female donor with breast cancer. The CDR3 spells CASSPLGNEQFF. CDR3 in DNA: TGCGCCAGCAGCCCGCTGGGGAATGAGCAGTTCTTC.